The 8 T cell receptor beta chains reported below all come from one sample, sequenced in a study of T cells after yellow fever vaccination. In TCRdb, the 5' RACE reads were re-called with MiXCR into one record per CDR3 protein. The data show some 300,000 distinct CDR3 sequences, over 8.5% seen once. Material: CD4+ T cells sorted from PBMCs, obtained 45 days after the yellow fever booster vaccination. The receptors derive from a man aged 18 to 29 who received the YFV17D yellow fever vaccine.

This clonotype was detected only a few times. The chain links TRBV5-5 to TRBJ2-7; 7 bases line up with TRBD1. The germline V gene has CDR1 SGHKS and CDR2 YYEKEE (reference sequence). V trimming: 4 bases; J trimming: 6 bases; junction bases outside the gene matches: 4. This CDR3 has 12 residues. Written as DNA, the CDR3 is TGTGCCAGCAGCGGGACAGCCGCCGAGCAGTACGTC. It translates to CASSGTAAEQYV.

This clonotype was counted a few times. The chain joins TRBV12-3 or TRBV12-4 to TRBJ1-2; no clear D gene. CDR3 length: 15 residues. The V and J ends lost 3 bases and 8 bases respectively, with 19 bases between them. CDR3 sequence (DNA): TGTGCCAGCAGTTTGGTCAGAGGGTGGAGGTCGGGCTACACCTTC. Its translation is CASSLVRGWRSGYTF.

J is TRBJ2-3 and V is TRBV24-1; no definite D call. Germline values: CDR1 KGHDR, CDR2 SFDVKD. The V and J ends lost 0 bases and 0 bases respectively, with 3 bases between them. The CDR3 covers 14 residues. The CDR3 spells CATSDLVSTDTQYF. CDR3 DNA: TGTGCCACCAGTGATTTGGTAAGCACAGATACGCAGTATTTT.

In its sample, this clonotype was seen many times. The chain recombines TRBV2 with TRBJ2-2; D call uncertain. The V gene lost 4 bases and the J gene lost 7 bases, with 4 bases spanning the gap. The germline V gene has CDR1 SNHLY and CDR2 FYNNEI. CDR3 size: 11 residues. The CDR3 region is CASSGSGELFF. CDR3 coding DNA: TGTGCCAGCAGTGGTAGCGGGGAGCTGTTTTTT.

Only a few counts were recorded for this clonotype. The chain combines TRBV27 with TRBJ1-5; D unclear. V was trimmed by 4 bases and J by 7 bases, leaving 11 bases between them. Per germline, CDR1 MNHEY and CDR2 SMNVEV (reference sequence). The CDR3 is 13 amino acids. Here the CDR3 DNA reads TGTGCCAGCAGTTCTGAGGGTGGGCAGCCCCAGCATTTT. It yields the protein CASSSEGGQPQHF.

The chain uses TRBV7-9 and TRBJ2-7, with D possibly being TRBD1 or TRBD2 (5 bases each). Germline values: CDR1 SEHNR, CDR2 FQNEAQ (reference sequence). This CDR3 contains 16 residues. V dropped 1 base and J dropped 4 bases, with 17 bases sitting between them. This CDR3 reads CASSLGSPGPRYEQYV. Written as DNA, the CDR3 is TGTGCCAGCAGCTTAGGATCTCCGGGACCGAGATACGAGCAGTACGTC.

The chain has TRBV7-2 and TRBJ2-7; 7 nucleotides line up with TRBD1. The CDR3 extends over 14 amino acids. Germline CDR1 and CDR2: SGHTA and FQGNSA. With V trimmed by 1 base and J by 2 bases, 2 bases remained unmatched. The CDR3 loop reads CASSLDRGAYEQYV. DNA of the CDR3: TGTGCCAGCAGCTTAGACAGGGGAGCCTACGAGCAGTACGTC.

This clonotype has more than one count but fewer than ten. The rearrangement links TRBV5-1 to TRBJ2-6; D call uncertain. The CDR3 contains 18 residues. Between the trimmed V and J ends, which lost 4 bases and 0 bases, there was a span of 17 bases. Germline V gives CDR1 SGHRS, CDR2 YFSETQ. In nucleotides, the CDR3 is TGCGCCAGCAGCCCAACCGGTGACCCCAGCTCTGGGGCCAACGTCCTGACTTTC. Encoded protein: CASSPTGDPSSGANVLTF.